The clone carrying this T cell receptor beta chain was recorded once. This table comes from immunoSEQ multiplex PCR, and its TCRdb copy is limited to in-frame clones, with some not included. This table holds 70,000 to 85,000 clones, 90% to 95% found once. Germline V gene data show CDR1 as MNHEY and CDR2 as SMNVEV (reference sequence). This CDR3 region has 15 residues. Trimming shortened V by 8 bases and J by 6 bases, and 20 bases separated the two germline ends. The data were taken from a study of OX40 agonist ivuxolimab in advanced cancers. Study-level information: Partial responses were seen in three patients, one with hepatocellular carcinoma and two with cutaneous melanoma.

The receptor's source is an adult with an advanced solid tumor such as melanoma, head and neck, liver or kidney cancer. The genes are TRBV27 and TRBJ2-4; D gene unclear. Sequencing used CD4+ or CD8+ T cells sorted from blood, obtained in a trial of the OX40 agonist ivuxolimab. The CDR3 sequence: CASRYDRNPGNIQYF. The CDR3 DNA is TGTGCCAGCCGTTATGATCGGAATCCGGGAAACATTCAGTACTTC.